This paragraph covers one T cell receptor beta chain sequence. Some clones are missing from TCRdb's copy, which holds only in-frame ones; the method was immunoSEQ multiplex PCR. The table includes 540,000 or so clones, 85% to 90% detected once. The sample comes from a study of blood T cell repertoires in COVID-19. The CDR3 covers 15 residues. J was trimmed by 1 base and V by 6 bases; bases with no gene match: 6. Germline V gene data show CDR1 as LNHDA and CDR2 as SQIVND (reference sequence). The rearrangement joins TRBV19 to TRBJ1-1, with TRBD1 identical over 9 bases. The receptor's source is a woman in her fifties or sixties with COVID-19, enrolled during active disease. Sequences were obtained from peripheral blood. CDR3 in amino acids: CASRQTGGKNTEAFF. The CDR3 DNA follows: TGTGCCAGTAGGCAAACAGGGGGCAAGAACACTGAAGCTTTCTTT.